A single sample gave rise to the 14 T cell receptor beta chains below, sequenced in a study of blood T cell repertoires in COVID-19. Profiled with immunoSEQ multiplex PCR; TCRdb holds only in-frame clones, not every one. The sample records 270,000 or so clones, roughly nine tenths being singletons. Material: peripheral blood. The receptor source for this set is a woman aged 40 to 55 who had recovered from COVID-19.

The J gene is TRBJ2-7, the V gene TRBV5-5, with D tentatively TRBD1 (6 bases). This CDR3 has 13 amino acids. CDR1 is SGHKS and CDR2 is YYEKEE in the germline V gene (reference sequence). Between the trimmed V and J ends, which lost 2 bases and 4 bases, there was a span of 10 bases. Here the CDR3 DNA reads TGTGCCAGCAGCTTTCCAGGGGTGTACGAGCAGTACTTC. This gives the protein CASSFPGVYEQYF.

The rearrangement uses TRBV28 and TRBJ1-2; possibly TRBD1 for D (5 bases). The CDR3 sequence is 15 residues long. The germline V and J ends were trimmed by 5 bases and 4 bases, with 17 bases remaining between them. Per germline, CDR1 MDHEN and CDR2 SYDVKM. CDR3 sequence (DNA): TGTGCCAGCAGTCAAGAACCGCGGGACTCCTATGGCTACACCTTC. This gives the protein CASSQEPRDSYGYTF.

V usage is TRBV7-2 and J usage is TRBJ2-7, with TRBD1 identical over 8 bases. Germline CDR1 reads SGHTA; CDR2 reads FQGNSA. J lost 12 bases, V lost 5 bases, and 12 bases had no gene match. This CDR3 region has 13 residues. The CDR3 is CASSPGQGRFPYF. The CDR3 nucleotides read TGTGCCAGCAGCCCCGGACAGGGAAGGTTTCCGTACTTC.

This clone was seen only once. Here the CDR3 reads CASTLGDPGELFF. For the CDR3, the DNA is TGCGCCAGCACCTTAGGAGACCCCGGGGAGCTGTTTTTT. This chain joins TRBV5-1 and TRBJ2-2; D unclear. Per the germline V gene, CDR1 is SGHRS and CDR2 is YFSETQ. With 6 bases removed from V and 6 bases from J, the gap between germline ends came to 12 bases. The CDR3 loop spans 13 amino acids.

This clone was picked up one time. CDR3 coding DNA: TGTGCCAGCAGTTTCGACAGGCGTACTAATGAAAAACTGTTTTTT. Its protein is CASSFDRRTNEKLFF. This chain links TRBV28 with TRBJ1-4, with D perhaps TRBD1 (6 bases). Germline CDR1 and CDR2: MDHEN and SYDVKM. The CDR3 runs 15 residues. Between the trimmed V and J ends, which lost 3 bases and 2 bases, there was a span of 10 bases.

There are a few counts of this clone. This rearrangement joins TRBV3-1 (or the pseudogene TRBV3-2) to TRBJ2-1; weak D call: TRBD2 (6 bases). Trimming took 0 bases from V and 2 from J, leaving 8 bases between them. This CDR3 comprises 15 residues. The germline V gene has CDR1 LGHDT and CDR2 YNNKEL (reference sequence). Here the CDR3 DNA reads TGTGCCAGCAGCCAAGACGCTAGCGCCTACAATGAGCAGTTCTTC. It translates to CASSQDASAYNEQFF.

The chain couples TRBV5-4 to TRBJ2-3, with 8 positions matching TRBD2. Germline CDR1 reads SGHNT; CDR2 reads YYREEE (reference sequence). The V segment lost 0 bases and the J segment 3 bases; nucleotides outside the gene matches: 3. The CDR3 contains 15 residues. The DNA of the CDR3 is TGTGCCAGCAGCTTGGCGGGGGGGATGACAGATACGCAGTATTTT. This encodes CASSLAGGMTDTQYF.

This chain links TRBV5-6 with TRBJ2-3; D is unclear. Germline V gene lookup returns CDR1 SGHDT and CDR2 YYEEEE. Deletions cut 0 bases from V and 4 bases from J, with 6 bases between. The CDR3 runs 13 residues. The CDR3 loop is CASSLAGPDTQYF. The DNA of the CDR3 is TGTGCCAGCAGCTTGGCCGGTCCAGATACGCAGTATTTT.

The J gene is TRBJ1-1, the V gene TRBV10-2; D perhaps matches TRBD1 (6 bases). Trimming took 6 bases from V and 1 from J, leaving 9 bases between them. CDR1 and CDR2 (germline): WSHSY, SAAADI. This CDR3 region has 13 residues. CDR3 loop: CASRDSQNTEAFF. The CDR3 nucleotides are TGCGCCAGCAGGGACAGCCAGAACACTGAAGCTTTCTTT.

Here the CDR3 reads CASSDGGFTGELFF. The CDR3 DNA is TGTGCCAGCAGCGATGGCGGATTCACCGGGGAGCTGTTTTTT. The chain has TRBV7-6 and TRBJ2-2; no clear D. From germline, CDR1 is SGHVS and CDR2 FNYEAQ. V was trimmed by 5 bases and J by 4 bases, leaving 11 bases between them. CDR3 length equals 14 residues.

V usage is TRBV7-2 and J usage is TRBJ1-2, with a possible D match to TRBD1 (6 bases). Trimming took off 5 bases at V and 0 bases at J, with 16 bases between the two ends. Per germline, CDR1 SGHTA and CDR2 FQGNSA. This CDR3 has 16 residues. The CDR3 sequence is CASSPWVTGSNYGYTF. In nucleotides, the CDR3 is TGTGCCAGCAGCCCTTGGGTTACAGGGTCTAACTATGGCTACACCTTC. The full variable domain, its missing parts supplied by reference TRBV7-2 and TRBJ1-2, is GAGVSQSPSNKVTEKGKDVELRCDPISGHTALYWYRQSLGQGLEFLIYFQGNSAPDKSGLPSDRFSAERTGGSVSTLTIQRTQQEDSAVYLCASSPWVTGSNYGYTFGSGTRLTVV.

The gene calls are TRBV12-3 or TRBV12-4 and TRBJ1-2, with a weak D call TRBD1 (6 bases). The CDR3 covers 11 residues. The V and J ends lost 6 bases and 12 bases respectively, with 14 bases between them. In DNA, the CDR3 is TGTGCCAGCAGCCAGGGGATCGGCAACACCTTC. It translates to CASSQGIGNTF.

The gene calls are TRBV19 and TRBJ1-2; 8 bases align to TRBD1. The V gene end was trimmed by 6 bases and the J gene end by 1 base; junction bases not matched to a gene: 4. The CDR3 has 14 residues. From germline, CDR1 is LNHDA and CDR2 SQIVND (reference sequence). CDR3 loop: CASSRTGFNYGYTF. The CDR3 coding sequence is TGTGCCAGTAGCCGGACAGGGTTTAACTATGGCTACACCTTC.

The J gene is TRBJ2-3, the V gene TRBV27, with D possibly TRBD1 on 6 matching bases. The CDR3 is 14 amino acids. Per germline, CDR1 MNHEY and CDR2 SMNVEV (reference sequence). Trimming took 6 bases from V and 4 from J, leaving 14 bases between them. The CDR3 loop reads CASSEQQGADTQYF. The CDR3 nucleotides are TGTGCCAGCAGCGAGCAACAGGGTGCAGATACGCAGTATTTT.